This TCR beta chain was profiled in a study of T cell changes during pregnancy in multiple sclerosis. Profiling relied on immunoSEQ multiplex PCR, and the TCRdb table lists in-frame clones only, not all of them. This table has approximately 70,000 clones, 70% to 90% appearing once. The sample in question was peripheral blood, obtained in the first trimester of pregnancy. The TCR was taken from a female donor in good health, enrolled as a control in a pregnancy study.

CDR3 protein: CASSRGLAGSSYEQYF. The CDR3 DNA is TGCGCCAGCAGCCGCGGACTAGCGGGGAGCTCCTACGAGCAGTACTTC. The V call is TRBV4-1, the J call TRBJ2-5; 12 bases agree with TRBD2. The DNA end lines up better with TRBJ2-7; the J call may be wrong. CDR3 length: 16 amino acids. From germline, CDR1 is MGHRA and CDR2 YSYEKL.